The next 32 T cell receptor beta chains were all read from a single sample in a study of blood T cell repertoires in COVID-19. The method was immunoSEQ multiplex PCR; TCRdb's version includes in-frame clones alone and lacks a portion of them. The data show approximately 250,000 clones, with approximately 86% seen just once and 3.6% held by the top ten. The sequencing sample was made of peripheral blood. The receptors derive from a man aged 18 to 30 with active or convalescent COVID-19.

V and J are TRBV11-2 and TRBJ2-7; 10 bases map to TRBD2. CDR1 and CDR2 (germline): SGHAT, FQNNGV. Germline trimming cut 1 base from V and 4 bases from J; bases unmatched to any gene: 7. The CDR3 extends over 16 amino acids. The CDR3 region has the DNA TGTGCCAGCAGCTTAGGAAGCGGGAGGGCCGGGTACGAGCAGTACTTC. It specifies CASSLGSGRAGYEQYF.

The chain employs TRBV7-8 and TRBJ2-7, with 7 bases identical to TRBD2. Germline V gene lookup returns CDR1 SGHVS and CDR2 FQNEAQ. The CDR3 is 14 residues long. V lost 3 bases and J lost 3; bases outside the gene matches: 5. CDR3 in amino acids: CASSFVERGYEQYF. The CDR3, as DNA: TGTGCCAGCAGCTTCGTTGAGCGGGGCTACGAGCAGTACTTC.

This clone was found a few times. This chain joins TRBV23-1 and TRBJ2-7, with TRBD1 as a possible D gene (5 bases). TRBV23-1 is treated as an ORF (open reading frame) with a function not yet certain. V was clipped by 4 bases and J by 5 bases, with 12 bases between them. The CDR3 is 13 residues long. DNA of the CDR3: TGCGCCAGCAGTCCGTTGACAGCCCACGAGCAGTACTTC. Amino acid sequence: CASSPLTAHEQYF.

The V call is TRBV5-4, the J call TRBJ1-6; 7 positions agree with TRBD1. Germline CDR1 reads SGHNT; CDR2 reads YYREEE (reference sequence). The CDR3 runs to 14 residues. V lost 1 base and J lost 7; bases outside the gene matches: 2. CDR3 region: CASSLTGANSPLHF. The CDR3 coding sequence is TGTGCCAGCAGCTTGACAGGGGCAAATTCACCCCTCCACTTT.

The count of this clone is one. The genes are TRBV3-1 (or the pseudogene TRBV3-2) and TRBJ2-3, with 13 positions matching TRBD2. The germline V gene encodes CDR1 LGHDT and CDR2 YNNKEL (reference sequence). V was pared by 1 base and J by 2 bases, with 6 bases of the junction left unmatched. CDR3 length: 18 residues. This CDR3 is CASSQGPGLAGSTDTQYF. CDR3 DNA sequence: TGTGCCAGCAGCCAAGGCCCGGGACTAGCGGGATCCACAGATACGCAGTATTTT.

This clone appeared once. CDR3 protein: CASSLRTSGGVETQYF. For the CDR3, the DNA is TGTGCCAGCAGCTTAAGAACTAGCGGGGGGGTGGAGACCCAGTACTTC. The chain is built from TRBV7-3 and TRBJ2-5; 13 nucleotides agree with TRBD2. The germline V gene has CDR1 SGHTA and CDR2 FQGTGA. After removal of 1 base from V and 5 bases from J, the junction contained 4 bases not matched to a gene. The CDR3 is 16 amino acids.

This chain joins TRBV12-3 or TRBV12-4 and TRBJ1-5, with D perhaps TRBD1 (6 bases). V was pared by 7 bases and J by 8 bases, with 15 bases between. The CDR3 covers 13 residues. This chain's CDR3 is CASTIGGYEPQHF. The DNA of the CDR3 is TGTGCCAGCACCATAGGGGGTTATGAGCCCCAGCATTTT.

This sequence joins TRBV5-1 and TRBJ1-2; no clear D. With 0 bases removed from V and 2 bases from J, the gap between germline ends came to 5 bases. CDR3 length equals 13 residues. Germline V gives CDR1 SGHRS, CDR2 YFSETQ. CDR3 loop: CASSLDKNYGYTF. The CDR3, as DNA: TGCGCCAGCAGCTTGGACAAAAACTATGGCTACACCTTC.

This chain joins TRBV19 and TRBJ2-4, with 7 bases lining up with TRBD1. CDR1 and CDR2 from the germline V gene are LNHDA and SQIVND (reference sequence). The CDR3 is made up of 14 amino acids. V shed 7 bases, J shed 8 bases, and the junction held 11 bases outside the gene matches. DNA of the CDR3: TGTGCCAGTACCCCAAGGGGGCCAGGGGACATTCAGTACTTC. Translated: CASTPRGPGDIQYF.

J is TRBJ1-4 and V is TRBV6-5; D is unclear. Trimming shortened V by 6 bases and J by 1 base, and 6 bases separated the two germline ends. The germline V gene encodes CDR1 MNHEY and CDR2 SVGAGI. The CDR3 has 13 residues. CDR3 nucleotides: TGTGCCAGCAGACAGTTAACTAATGAAAAACTGTTTTTT. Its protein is CASRQLTNEKLFF.

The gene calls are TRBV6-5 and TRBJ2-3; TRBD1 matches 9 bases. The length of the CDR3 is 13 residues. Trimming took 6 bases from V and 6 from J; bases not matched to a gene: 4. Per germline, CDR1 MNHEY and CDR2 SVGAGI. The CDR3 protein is CASRTGGLDTQYF. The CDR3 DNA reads TGTGCCAGCAGAACAGGGGGCCTGGATACGCAGTATTTT.

This CDR3 is CASSFGRQGWFHEQYF. CDR3 DNA: TGTGCCAGCAGTTTTGGCAGGCAGGGATGGTTCCACGAGCAGTACTTC. The chain carries TRBV27 and TRBJ2-7; TRBD1 is a possible D gene (5 bases). V was cut by 3 bases and J by 5 bases, with 20 bases left in between. Germline V CDR1 and CDR2: MNHEY, SMNVEV (reference sequence). The CDR3 extends over 16 amino acids.

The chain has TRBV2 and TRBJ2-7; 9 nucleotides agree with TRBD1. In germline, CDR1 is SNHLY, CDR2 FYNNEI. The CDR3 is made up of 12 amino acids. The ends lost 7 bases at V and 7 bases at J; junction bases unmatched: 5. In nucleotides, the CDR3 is TGTGCCAGCAAGGACAGGGGATGGGAGCAGTACTTC. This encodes CASKDRGWEQYF. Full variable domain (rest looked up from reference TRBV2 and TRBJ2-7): EPEVTQTPSHQVTQMGQEVILRCVPISNHLYFYWYRQILGQKVEFLVSFYNNEISEKSEIFDDQFSVERPDGSNFTLKIRSTKLEDSAMYFCASKDRGWEQYFGPGTRLTVT.

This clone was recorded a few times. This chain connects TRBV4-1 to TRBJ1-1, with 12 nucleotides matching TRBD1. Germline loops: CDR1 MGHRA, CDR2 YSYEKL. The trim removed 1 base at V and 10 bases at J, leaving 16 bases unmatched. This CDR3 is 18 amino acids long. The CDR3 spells CASSQGGLPGQGAQGAFF. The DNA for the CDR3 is TGCGCCAGCAGCCAAGGCGGATTACCGGGACAGGGGGCGCAAGGAGCTTTCTTT.

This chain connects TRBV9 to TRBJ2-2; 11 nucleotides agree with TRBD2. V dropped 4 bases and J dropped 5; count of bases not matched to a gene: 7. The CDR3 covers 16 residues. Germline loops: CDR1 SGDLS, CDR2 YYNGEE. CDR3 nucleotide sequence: TGTGCCAGCAGCCCCTATAGCGGGAGGGAAACCGGGGAGCTGTTTTTT. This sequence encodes CASSPYSGRETGELFF.

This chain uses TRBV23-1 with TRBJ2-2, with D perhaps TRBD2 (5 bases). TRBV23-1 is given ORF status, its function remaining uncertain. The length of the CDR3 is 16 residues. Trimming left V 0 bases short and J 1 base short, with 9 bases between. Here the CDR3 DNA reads TGCGCCAGCAGTCAATCTGGGGAGAGGAACACCGGGGAGCTGTTTTTT. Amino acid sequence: CASSQSGERNTGELFF.

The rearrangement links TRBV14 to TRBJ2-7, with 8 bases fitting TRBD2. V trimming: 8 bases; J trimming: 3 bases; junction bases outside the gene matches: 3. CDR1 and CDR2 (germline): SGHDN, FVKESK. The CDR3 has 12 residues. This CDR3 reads CASGLARYEQYF. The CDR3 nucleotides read TGTGCCAGCGGACTAGCCCGCTACGAGCAGTACTTC.

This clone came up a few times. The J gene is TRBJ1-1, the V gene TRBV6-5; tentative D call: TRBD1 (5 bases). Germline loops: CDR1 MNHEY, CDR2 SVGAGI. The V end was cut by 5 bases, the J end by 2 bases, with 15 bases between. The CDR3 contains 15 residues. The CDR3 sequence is CASSKQPTANTEAFF. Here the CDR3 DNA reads TGTGCCAGCAGTAAGCAACCGACAGCAAACACTGAAGCTTTCTTT.

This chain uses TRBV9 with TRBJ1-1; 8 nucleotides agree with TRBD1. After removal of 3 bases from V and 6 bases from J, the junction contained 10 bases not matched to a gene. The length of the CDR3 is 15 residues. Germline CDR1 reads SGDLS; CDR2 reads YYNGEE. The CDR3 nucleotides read TGTGCCAGCAGCGCCCTGACCAGGGGGCAGGCTGAAGCTTTCTTT. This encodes CASSALTRGQAEAFF.

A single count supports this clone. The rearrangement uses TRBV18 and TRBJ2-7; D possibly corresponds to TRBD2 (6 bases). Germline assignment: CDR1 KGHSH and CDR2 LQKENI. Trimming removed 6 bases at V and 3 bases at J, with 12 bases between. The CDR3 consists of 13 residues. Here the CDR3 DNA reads TGTGCCAGCTCGGGGGGAGCCAACTACGAGCAGTACTTC. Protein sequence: CASSGGANYEQYF.

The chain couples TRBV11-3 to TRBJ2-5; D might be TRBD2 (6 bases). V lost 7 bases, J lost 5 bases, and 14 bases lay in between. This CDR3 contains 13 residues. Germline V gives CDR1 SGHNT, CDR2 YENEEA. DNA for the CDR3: TGTGCCAGCAAAACCGATGGAGGGGAGACCCAGTACTTC. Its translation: CASKTDGGETQYF.

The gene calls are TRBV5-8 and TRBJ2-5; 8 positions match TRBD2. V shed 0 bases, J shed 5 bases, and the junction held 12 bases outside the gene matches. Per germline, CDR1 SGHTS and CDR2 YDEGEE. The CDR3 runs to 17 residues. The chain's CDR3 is CASSLARTGGPLETQYF. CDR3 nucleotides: TGTGCCAGCAGCTTGGCCAGGACGGGAGGGCCTTTGGAGACCCAGTACTTC.

CDR3 nucleotides: TGTGCCAGCCGGAGGCGGGGGGGTCAAGGTACGCAGTATTTT. It translates to CASRRRGGQGTQYF. The chain recombines TRBV28 with TRBJ2-3; 9 nucleotides line up with TRBD2. This CDR3 spans 14 amino acids. Germline V gene sequence: CDR1 MDHEN, CDR2 SYDVKM. Trimming took 8 bases from V and 8 from J; bases not matched to a gene: 11. The full variable domain, in which reference TRBV28 and TRBJ2-3 provide the parts outside the CDR3, is DVKVTQSSRYLVKRTGEKVFLECVQDMDHENMFWYRQDPGLGLRLIYFSYDVKMKEKGDIPEGYSVSREKKERFSLILESASTNQTSMYLCASRRRGGQGTQYFGPGTRLTVL.

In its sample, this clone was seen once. The CDR3 loop reads CASSLTQVERNTEAFF. In nucleotides, the CDR3 is TGCGCCAGCAGCCTCACCCAGGTTGAAAGAAACACTGAAGCTTTCTTT. The chain links TRBV4-1 to TRBJ1-1, with unresolved D. Per germline, CDR1 MGHRA and CDR2 YSYEKL. Trimming cost V 4 bases and J 2 bases, with 17 bases left between them. This CDR3 is 16 amino acids long.

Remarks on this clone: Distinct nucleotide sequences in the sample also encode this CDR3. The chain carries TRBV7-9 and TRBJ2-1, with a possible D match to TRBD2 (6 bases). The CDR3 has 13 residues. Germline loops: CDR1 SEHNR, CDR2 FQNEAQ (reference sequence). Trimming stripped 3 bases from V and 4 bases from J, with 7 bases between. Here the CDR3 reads CASSFGTYNEQFF. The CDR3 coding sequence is TGTGCCAGCAGCTTTGGGACTTACAATGAGCAGTTCTTC.

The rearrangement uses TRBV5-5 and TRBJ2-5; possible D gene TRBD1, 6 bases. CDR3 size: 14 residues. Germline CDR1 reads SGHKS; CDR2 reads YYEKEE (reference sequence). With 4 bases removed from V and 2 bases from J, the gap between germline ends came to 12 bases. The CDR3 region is CASSETGRQETQYF. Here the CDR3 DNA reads TGTGCCAGCAGCGAGACAGGTAGACAAGAGACCCAGTACTTC.

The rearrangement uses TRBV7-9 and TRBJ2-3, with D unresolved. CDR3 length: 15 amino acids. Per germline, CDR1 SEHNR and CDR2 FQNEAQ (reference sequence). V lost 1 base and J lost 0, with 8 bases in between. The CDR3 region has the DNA TGTGCCAGCAGCTTAGTTCAGATTAGCACAGATACGCAGTATTTT. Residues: CASSLVQISTDTQYF. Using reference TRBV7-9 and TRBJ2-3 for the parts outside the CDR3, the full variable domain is DTGVSQNPRHKITKRGQNVTFRCDPISEHNRLYWYRQTLGQGPEFLTYFQNEAQLEKSRLLSDRFSAERPKGSFSTLEIQRTEQGDSAMYLCASSLVQISTDTQYFGPGTRLTVL.

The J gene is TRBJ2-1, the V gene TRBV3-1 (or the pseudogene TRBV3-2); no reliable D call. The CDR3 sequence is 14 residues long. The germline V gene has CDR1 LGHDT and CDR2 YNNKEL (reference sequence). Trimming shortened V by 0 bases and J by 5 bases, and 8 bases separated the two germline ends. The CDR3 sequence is CASSQDASHNEQFF. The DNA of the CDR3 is TGTGCCAGCAGCCAAGACGCGTCCCACAATGAGCAGTTCTTC.

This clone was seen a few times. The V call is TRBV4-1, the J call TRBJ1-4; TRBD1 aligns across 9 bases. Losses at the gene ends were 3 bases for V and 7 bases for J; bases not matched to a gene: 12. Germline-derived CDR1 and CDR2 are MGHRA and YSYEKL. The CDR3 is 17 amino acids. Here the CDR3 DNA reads TGCGCCAGCAGCCAGTCAAAAAGGGACAGGGAGGGTGAAAAACTGTTTTTT. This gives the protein CASSQSKRDREGEKLFF.

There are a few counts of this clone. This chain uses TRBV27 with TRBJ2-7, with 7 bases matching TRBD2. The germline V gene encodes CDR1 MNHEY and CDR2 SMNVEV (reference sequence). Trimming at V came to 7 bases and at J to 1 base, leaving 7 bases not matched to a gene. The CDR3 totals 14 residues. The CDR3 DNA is TGTGCCAGCACTTCGCGGGAGTCATCCTACGAGCAGTACTTC. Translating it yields CASTSRESSYEQYF.

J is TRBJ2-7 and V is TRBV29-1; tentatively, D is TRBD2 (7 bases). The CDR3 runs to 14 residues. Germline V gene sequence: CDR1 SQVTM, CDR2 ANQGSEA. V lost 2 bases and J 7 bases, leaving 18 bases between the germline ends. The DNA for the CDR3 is TGCAGCGTTGAAAACAGGGCGGCCGGGGGGGAGCAGTACTTC. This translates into CSVENRAAGGEQYF.

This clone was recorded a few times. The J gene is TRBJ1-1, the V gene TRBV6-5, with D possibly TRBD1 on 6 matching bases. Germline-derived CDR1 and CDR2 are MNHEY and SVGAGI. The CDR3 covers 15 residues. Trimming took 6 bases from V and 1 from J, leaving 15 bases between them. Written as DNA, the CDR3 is TGTGCCAGCAGCAGGGCCGGGACACGGAACACTGAAGCTTTCTTT. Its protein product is CASSRAGTRNTEAFF.